This T cell receptor beta chain emerged from a study of T cell changes during pregnancy in multiple sclerosis (dated by TCRdb to 2018 to 2020). The study in broad terms: In women with multiple sclerosis, the researchers looked at how the T cell repertoire shifted as pregnancy progressed.

Reading from cysteine to phenylalanine, the CDR3 counts 13 amino acids. Only the CDR3 DNA stays, 39 bases, in frame from base 1. For CDR1 and CDR2, the germline V gene (reference sequence) lists LNHDA and SQIVND. V and J lose 5 bases and 8 bases, and a span of 14 bases separates them. Turning to this clone: Its antigen specificity is not known. Qualities for individual bases were not recorded, and no much larger clone is one base off.

Libraries came from the immunoSEQ multiplex PCR assay. This immuneACCESS table, as held by TCRdb, lists in-frame sequences with V and J called but not all clones. Of the missing ones, under half trace to an unresolved V gene in checked studies; the others have no known cause. This sample gives 60,000 or so clones in total; roughly nine tenths of them show up just once. The top ten clones comprise approximately 0.9% of the sample. The sequence was obtained from a female donor with multiple sclerosis, enrolled in a pregnancy study. Sequencing was performed on peripheral blood, taken before pregnancy. Recombination connected TRBV19 to TRBJ2-3; matching of 5 bases hints at TRBD2 as the D gene. The DNA sequence is given as TGTGCCAGTAGTGCCCTAGCCGGCGGTACGCAGTATTTT. Translated, this is CASSALAGGTQYF.